A selection of T cell receptor beta chains follows, all from one sample in a study of T cell responses to AZD1222 COVID-19 vaccine. TCRdb keeps only in-frame clones here, not all; method: immunoSEQ multiplex PCR. The sample holds about 100,000 clones; more than 70% are singletons and the top ten take 2.5% to 3.5%. The sample in question was peripheral blood, obtained on day 0 of AZD1222 vaccination. These receptors were taken from an adult in good health. Both conserved end residues are part of each CDR3. D genes are given only for firm matches. Clone size is shown for a subset of rows, as once, few, many or a class of expanded clone.

V	J	D	size	CDR3	DNA
TRBV19	TRBJ2-7	NA	NA	CASSIEVSGGEQYF	TGTGCCAGTAGTATAGAGGTTAGTGGCGGCGAGCAGTACTTC
TRBV19	TRBJ1-6	TRBD1	few	CASSDRGSYNSPLHF	TGTGCCAGTAGCGACAGGGGATCCTATAATTCACCCCTCCACTTT
TRBV7-2	TRBJ2-2	NA	NA	CASSFDRRNTGELFF	TGTGCCAGCAGCTTCGACAGGAGGAACACCGGGGAGCTGTTTTTT
TRBV24-1	TRBJ1-3	NA	NA	CATSSGNTIYF	TGTGCCACCAGTTCCGGAAACACCATATATTTT
TRBV19	TRBJ1-4	NA	NA	CASKSLLINEKLFF	TGTGCCAGTAAATCGCTTCTGATTAATGAAAAACTGTTTTTT
TRBV6-6	TRBJ1-2	TRBD1	NA	CASTASGQGIYGYTF	TGTGCCAGCACCGCGTCGGGACAGGGAATATATGGCTACACCTTC
TRBV30	TRBJ2-2	TRBD1	NA	CAWSVLGGTGGNGELFF	TGTGCCTGGAGTGTACTCGGAGGGACAGGGGGGAACGGGGAGCTGTTTTTT
TRBV18	TRBJ1-4	NA	once	CASSRGTGKGEKLFF	TGTGCCAGCTCCCGGGGGACTGGAAAAGGCGAAAAACTGTTTTTT
TRBV19	TRBJ2-2	TRBD2	NA	CASRPAGTSGIGELFF	TGTGCCAGTAGACCGGCGGGGACTAGCGGGATCGGGGAGCTGTTTTTT
TRBV5-1	TRBJ1-2	TRBD1	NA	CASSLTGDNYGYTF	TGCGCCAGCAGCCTGACAGGGGATAACTATGGCTACACCTTC
TRBV7-2	TRBJ2-5	NA	NA	CASSLRGGETQYF	TGTGCCAGCAGCTTACGGGGTGGGGAGACCCAGTACTTC
TRBV2	TRBJ1-1	NA	NA	CASSEARGTPNTEAFF	TGTGCCAGCAGTGAAGCGAGGGGGACACCTAACACTGAAGCTTTCTTT
TRBV28	TRBJ1-1	NA	NA	CASPSREGLNTEAFF	TGTGCCAGTCCCTCAAGGGAGGGCTTAAACACTGAAGCTTTCTTT
TRBV5-8	TRBJ2-3	NA	NA	CASSLPRGYTDTQYF	TGTGCCAGCAGCTTGCCGAGGGGTTACACAGATACGCAGTATTTT
TRBV11-2	TRBJ2-7	NA	NA	CASSLDRAYEQYF	TGTGCCAGCAGCCTGGACAGAGCCTACGAGCAGTACTTC
TRBV25-1	TRBJ2-1	NA	NA	CASSESSWSSSYNEQFF	TGTGCCAGCAGTGAAAGCTCCTGGTCGAGCTCCTACAATGAGCAGTTCTTC
TRBV7-2	TRBJ2-7	NA	NA	CASSLATVYYEQYF	TGTGCCAGCAGCTTAGCGACAGTCTACTACGAGCAGTACTTC
TRBV28	TRBJ1-1	NA	NA	CASSYTGSSTEAFF	TGTGCCAGCAGTTATACAGGGTCGAGCACTGAAGCTTTCTTT
TRBV10-3	TRBJ1-2	NA	NA	CAISELPSSSGYTF	TGTGCCATCAGTGAGTTACCCAGCTCGAGCGGCTACACCTTC
TRBV5-1	TRBJ2-7	NA	NA	CASSGGDGYYEQYF	TGCGCCAGCAGTGGAGGAGACGGTTACTACGAGCAGTACTTC
TRBV29-1	TRBJ2-7	TRBD2	NA	CSVDTGLANEQYF	TGCAGCGTTGATACGGGACTAGCAAACGAGCAGTACTTC
TRBV4-3	TRBJ2-3	TRBD2	NA	CASSQVVAGTSGGTSTDTQYF	TGCGCCAGCAGCCAAGTGGTAGCCGGGACTAGCGGGGGGACTAGCACAGATACGCAGTATTTT
TRBV24-1	TRBJ1-4	TRBD1	NA	CATSDRGTFANEKLFF	TGTGCCACCAGTGACAGGGGGACGTTTGCTAATGAAAAACTGTTTTTT
TRBV28	TRBJ1-4	TRBD1	once	CASRARQGRNEKLFF	TGTGCCAGCAGAGCAAGACAGGGGCGTAATGAAAAACTGTTTTTT
TRBV30	TRBJ2-5	TRBD2	NA	CAWSRLAGPQETQYF	TGTGCCTGGAGTCGTCTAGCGGGGCCCCAAGAGACCCAGTACTTC
TRBV28	TRBJ1-5	NA	NA	CASEGGGNQPQHF	TGTGCCAGCGAGGGGGGGGGCAATCAGCCCCAGCATTTT
TRBV6-6	TRBJ2-5	NA	NA	CASSYTNQETQYF	TGTGCCAGCAGTTATACAAACCAAGAGACCCAGTACTTC
TRBV19	TRBJ1-5	TRBD1	NA	CASRDDRDRAQPQHF	TGTGCCAGTAGAGATGACAGGGACAGGGCCCAGCCCCAGCATTTT
TRBV14	TRBJ2-7	NA	NA	CASSQDPIYEQYF	TGTGCCAGCAGCCAAGATCCGATTTACGAGCAGTACTTC
TRBV30	TRBJ1-6	NA	NA	CAWSPDRDSPLHF	TGTGCCTGGAGTCCAGATAGGGATTCACCCCTCCACTTT
TRBV2	TRBJ1-4	TRBD1	few	CASNFLTGNNEKLFF	TGTGCCAGCAACTTTCTGACAGGGAACAATGAAAAACTGTTTTTT
TRBV10-3	TRBJ1-5	TRBD1	NA	CAIRTGNQPQHF	TGTGCCATCCGGACAGGGAATCAGCCCCAGCATTTT
TRBV3-1/TRBV3-2	TRBJ2-1	NA	NA	CASSQGGRDASNEQFF	TGTGCCAGCAGCCAAGGGGGCAGGGATGCGTCCAATGAGCAGTTCTTC
TRBV5-1	TRBJ1-2	NA	NA	CASSLGGASYGYTF	TGCGCCAGCAGCTTGGGAGGGGCTAGCTATGGCTACACCTTC
TRBV5-6	TRBJ1-1	NA	once	CASSSFGTSPGDTEAFF	TGTGCCAGCAGCTCCTTCGGGACATCCCCGGGGGACACTGAAGCTTTCTTT
TRBV19	TRBJ1-1	NA	NA	CASSRSDLNTEAFF	TGTGCCAGTAGTAGGTCCGACTTAAACACTGAAGCTTTCTTT
TRBV9	TRBJ1-2	TRBD1	NA	CASSQTTGANYGYTF	TGTGCCAGCAGCCAGACGACAGGGGCTAACTATGGCTACACCTTC
TRBV19	TRBJ1-5	NA	few	CASSVWTERWPQHF	TGTGCCAGTAGTGTCTGGACTGAAAGGTGGCCCCAGCATTTT
TRBV6-5	TRBJ2-1	NA	NA	CASSYSDGGPPNEQFF	TGTGCCAGCAGTTACTCGGATGGGGGCCCCCCCAATGAGCAGTTCTTC
TRBV9	TRBJ2-1	NA	NA	CASSVGWLSSYNEQFF	TGTGCCAGCAGCGTGGGGTGGCTGAGCTCCTACAATGAGCAGTTCTTC
TRBV7-6	TRBJ2-1	NA	NA	CASSLGASSSYNEQFF	TGTGCCAGCAGCTTGGGAGCGAGTAGCTCCTACAATGAGCAGTTCTTC
TRBV12-3/TRBV12-4	TRBJ1-5	NA	NA	CASSPRSNQPQHF	TGTGCCAGCAGCCCCCGCAGCAATCAGCCCCAGCATTTT
TRBV4-1	TRBJ1-4	TRBD1	NA	CASSQYFRQGWEKLFF	TGCGCCAGCAGCCAATATTTCAGACAGGGTTGGGAAAAACTGTTTTTT
TRBV5-1	TRBJ2-6	NA	once	CASSRGGGTGANVLTF	TGCGCCAGCAGTCGAGGTGGGGGAACTGGGGCCAACGTCCTGACTTTC
TRBV9	TRBJ2-3	NA	NA	CASSALGDPGRGDTQYF	TGTGCCAGCAGCGCTCTAGGAGACCCAGGGCGGGGAGATACGCAGTATTTT
TRBV5-1	TRBJ2-2	TRBD2	NA	CASSFSSGGALSGELFF	TGCGCCAGCAGCTTTTCTAGCGGGGGGGCCCTGTCCGGGGAGCTGTTTTTT
TRBV29-1	TRBJ2-1	TRBD2	once	CSVRPGLAGVDEQFF	TGCAGCGTTCGGCCGGGACTAGCGGGGGTCGATGAGCAGTTCTTC
TRBV28	TRBJ1-1	NA	once	CASSPGTEAFF	TGTGCCAGCAGTCCGGGCACTGAAGCTTTCTTT
TRBV7-9	TRBJ1-4	TRBD1	once	CASSLGTGREKLFF	TGTGCCAGCAGCCTGGGGACAGGGCGGGAAAAACTGTTTTTT